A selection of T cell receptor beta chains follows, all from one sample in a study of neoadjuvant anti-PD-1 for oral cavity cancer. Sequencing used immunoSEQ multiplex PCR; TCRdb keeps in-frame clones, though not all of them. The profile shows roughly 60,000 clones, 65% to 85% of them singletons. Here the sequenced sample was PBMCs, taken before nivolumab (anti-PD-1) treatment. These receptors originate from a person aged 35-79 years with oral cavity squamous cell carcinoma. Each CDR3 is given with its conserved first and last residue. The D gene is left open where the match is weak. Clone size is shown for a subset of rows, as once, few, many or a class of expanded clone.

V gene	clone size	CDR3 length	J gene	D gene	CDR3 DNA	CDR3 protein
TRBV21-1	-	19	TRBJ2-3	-	TGTGCCAGCAGCAAAGAAAAGCCCCGGGAGCGGGAGGTGGAAGATACGCAGTATTTT	CASSKEKPREREVEDTQYF
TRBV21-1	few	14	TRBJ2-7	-	TGTGCCAGCAGCCGGACAGGGCCCCCCTACGAGCAGTACTTC	CASSRTGPPYEQYF
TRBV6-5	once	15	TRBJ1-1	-	TGTGCCAGCAGTTACGGAACAAACATGAACACTGAAGCTTTCTTT	CASSYGTNMNTEAFF
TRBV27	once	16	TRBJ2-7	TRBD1	TGTGCCAGCAGTTTCCTTCGGACAGGGGGCGGAACTGAGCAGTACTTC	CASSFLRTGGGTEQYF
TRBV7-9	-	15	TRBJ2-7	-	TGTGCCAGCAGCTTAGCGGGGACTCCCACCTACGAGCAGTACTTC	CASSLAGTPTYEQYF
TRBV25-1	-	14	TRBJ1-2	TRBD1	TGTGCCAGCACGGGACAGGGTAAAATCTATGGCTACACCTTC	CASTGQGKIYGYTF
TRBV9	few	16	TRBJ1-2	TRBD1	TGTGCCAGCAGCGTAGCTCGGCGACAGGGATACTATGGCTACACCTTC	CASSVARRQGYYGYTF
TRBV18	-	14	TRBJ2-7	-	TGTGCCAGCTCACCACCGGACCAGGGATCCGAGCAGTACTTC	CASSPPDQGSEQYF
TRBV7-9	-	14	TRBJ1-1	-	TGTGCCAGCAGCTTTGCAGGGGCTGGCACTGAAGCTTTCTTT	CASSFAGAGTEAFF
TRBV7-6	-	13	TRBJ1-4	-	TGTGCCAGCAGTTTTGCAACTAATGAAAAACTGTTTTTT	CASSFATNEKLFF
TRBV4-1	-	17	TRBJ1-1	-	TGCGCCAGCAGACGGACCCCGGGACACCTATCGAACACTGAAGCTTTCTTT	CASRRTPGHLSNTEAFF
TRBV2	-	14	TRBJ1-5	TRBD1	TGTGCCAGCAGTGAGGGACAGGGAAGTCAGCCCCAGCATTTT	CASSEGQGSQPQHF
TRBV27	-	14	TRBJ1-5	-	TGTGCCAGCAGGGCGATGGGTGGGAATCAGCCCCAGCATTTT	CASRAMGGNQPQHF
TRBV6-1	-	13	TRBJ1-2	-	TGTGCCAGCAGACCTGCGAATAACTATGGCTACACCTTC	CASRPANNYGYTF
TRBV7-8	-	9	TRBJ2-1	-	TGTGCCACTGGCAATGAGCAGTTCTTC	CATGNEQFF
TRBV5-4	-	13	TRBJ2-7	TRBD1	TGTGCCAGCAGCAAGGGACAGGGCTACGAGCAGTACTTC	CASSKGQGYEQYF
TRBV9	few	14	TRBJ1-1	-	TGTGCCAGCAGCCCACGTCTAGTAAACACTGAAGCTTTCTTT	CASSPRLVNTEAFF
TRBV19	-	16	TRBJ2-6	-	TGTGCCAGTAGGGGTCTCGGTAGGACCGGGGCCAACGTCCTGACTTTC	CASRGLGRTGANVLTF
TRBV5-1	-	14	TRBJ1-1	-	TGCGCCAGCAGCTTTGGGACGGCGAACACTGAAGCTTTCTTT	CASSFGTANTEAFF
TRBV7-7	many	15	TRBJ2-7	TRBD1	TGTGCCAGCAGCTTAGGGACAGGGGAGGTCTACGAGCAGTACTTC	CASSLGTGEVYEQYF
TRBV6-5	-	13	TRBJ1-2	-	TGTGCCAGCAGTTACCGGACAAACTATGGCTACACCTTC	CASSYRTNYGYTF
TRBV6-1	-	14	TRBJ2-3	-	TGTGCCAGCAGACCCGGGTCCCGTTCGTATACGCAGTATTTT	CASRPGSRSYTQYF
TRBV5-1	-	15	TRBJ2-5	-	TGCGCCAGTTGCCCAGGGCTGAGGGAGAAAGAGACCCAGTACTTC	CASCPGLREKETQYF
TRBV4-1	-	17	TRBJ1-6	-	TGCGCCAGCAGCCAGATACAGGGAAACTCCTATAATTCACCCCTCCACTTT	CASSQIQGNSYNSPLHF
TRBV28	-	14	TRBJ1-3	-	TGTGCCAGCAACACAGGATCATCTGGAAACACCATATATTTT	CASNTGSSGNTIYF
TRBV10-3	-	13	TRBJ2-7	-	TGTGCCATTCGGAGAGGGGACACCTACGAGCAGTACTTC	CAIRRGDTYEQYF
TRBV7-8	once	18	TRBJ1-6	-	TGTGCCAGCAGCTCCGAGGAGTTTGGGAGCTCCTATAATTCACCCCTCCACTTT	CASSSEEFGSSYNSPLHF
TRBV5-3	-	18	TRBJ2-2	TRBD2	TGTGCCAGAAGACTCCGACTAGCGGGAGGGGAATTCACCGGGGAGCTGTTTTTT	CARRLRLAGGEFTGELFF
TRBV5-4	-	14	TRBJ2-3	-	TGTGCCAGCAGCCTGTTCGGGGTATCAGATACGCAGTATTTT	CASSLFGVSDTQYF
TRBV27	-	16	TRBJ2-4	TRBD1	TGTGCCAGCAGTGATCATCAGGGGGCTGCCAAAAACATTCAGTACTTC	CASSDHQGAAKNIQYF
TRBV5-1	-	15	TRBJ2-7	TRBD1	TGCGCCAGCACCATCATGACAGGGGGAACCTACGAGCAGTACTTC	CASTIMTGGTYEQYF
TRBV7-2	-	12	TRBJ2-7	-	TGTGCCAGCAGCTTAGGGTTCTACGAGCAGTACTTC	CASSLGFYEQYF
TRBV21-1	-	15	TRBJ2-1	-	TGTGCCAGCAGCAAAGAGACTAGCGGGGGGAATGAGCAGTTCTTC	CASSKETSGGNEQFF
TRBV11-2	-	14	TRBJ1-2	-	TGTGCCAGCAGCTTAGGGGCAGCTAACTATGGCTACACCTTC	CASSLGAANYGYTF
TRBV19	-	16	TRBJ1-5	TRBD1	TGTGCCAGTAGTATGCCCGACAGGGGAAGCAATCAGCCCCAGCATTTT	CASSMPDRGSNQPQHF
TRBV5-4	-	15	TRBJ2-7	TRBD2	TGTGCCAGCAGCTTGGCCGCAGGACTAGTCTACGAGCAGTACTTC	CASSLAAGLVYEQYF
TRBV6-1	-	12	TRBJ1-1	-	TGTGCCAGCAGCTTGGACGGGAGTGAAGCTTTCTTT	CASSLDGSEAFF
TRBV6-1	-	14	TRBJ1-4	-	TGTGCCAGCACGTGGCAGGCAACTAATGAAAAACTGTTTTTT	CASTWQATNEKLFF
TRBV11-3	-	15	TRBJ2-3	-	TGTGCCAGCAGCTTAGATCCAACAGGGAAAGATACGCAGTATTTT	CASSLDPTGKDTQYF
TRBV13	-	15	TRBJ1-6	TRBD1	TGTGCCAGCAGCAACCAGGGACAGGGATTTTCACCCCTCCACTTT	CASSNQGQGFSPLHF